This T cell receptor beta chain was retrieved from a study of vaccination effects on CD4 cells after COVID-19. The assay was immunoSEQ multiplex PCR, and TCRdb's table has in-frame clones only and misses some. The table includes 35,000 to 45,000 clones, over 65% detected once. Remarks on this clone: The antigen remains undetermined.

In the ViraFEST assay, antigen-specific CD4+ clonotypes were identified by expansion after peptide-pool stimulation. An approximately ten-day culture period preceded the isolation of CD4+ T cells. Nucleocapsid antibodies stayed negative before and after vaccination, showing no earlier SARS-CoV-2 infection. Half-medium changes using IL-2 medium occurred on days 3 and 7. The input for sequencing was CD4+ T cells from PBMCs cultured with HCoV-OC43 spike peptides, taken before COVID-19 vaccination. Regarding subset: HCoV-OC43 spike overlapping peptide pool stimulation. The TCR originated in a human donor who received a COVID-19 vaccine.

The CDR3 here is CASSQGRREVSSYEQYF. The CDR3 nucleotides read TGTGCCAGCAGCCAAGGGCGGCGGGAAGTGAGCTCCTACGAGCAGTACTTC. The chain is built from TRBV3-1 (or the pseudogene TRBV3-2) and TRBJ2-7, with D possibly TRBD2 on 6 matching bases. Germline-derived CDR1 and CDR2 are LGHDT and YNNKEL (reference sequence). This CDR3 contains 17 residues. The ends were cut back, 1 base at V and 0 bases at J, with 16 bases in the middle.